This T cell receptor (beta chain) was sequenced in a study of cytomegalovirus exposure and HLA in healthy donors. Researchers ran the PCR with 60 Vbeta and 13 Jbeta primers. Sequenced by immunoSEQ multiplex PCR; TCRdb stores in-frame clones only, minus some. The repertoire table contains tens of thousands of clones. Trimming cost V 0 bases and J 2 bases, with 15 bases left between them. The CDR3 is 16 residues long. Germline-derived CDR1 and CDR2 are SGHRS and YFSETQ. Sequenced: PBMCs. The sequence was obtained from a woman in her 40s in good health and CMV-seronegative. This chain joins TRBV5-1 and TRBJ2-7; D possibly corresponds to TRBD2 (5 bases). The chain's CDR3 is CASSLASASSTYEQYF. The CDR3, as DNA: TGCGCCAGCAGCTTGGCCTCGGCTAGCTCGACCTACGAGCAGTACTTC.